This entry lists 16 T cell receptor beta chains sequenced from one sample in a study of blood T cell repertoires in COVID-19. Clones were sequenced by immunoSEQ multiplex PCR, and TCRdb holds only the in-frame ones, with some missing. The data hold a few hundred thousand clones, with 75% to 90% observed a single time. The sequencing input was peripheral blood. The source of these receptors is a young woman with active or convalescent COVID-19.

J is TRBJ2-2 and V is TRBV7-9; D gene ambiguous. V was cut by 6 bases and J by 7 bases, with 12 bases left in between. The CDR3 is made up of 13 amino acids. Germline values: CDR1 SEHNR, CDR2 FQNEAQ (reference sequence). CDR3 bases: TGTGCCAGCAGGTGGCGGAGCAACGGGGAGCTGTTTTTT. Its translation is CASRWRSNGELFF. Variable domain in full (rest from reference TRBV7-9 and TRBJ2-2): DTGVSQNPRHKITKRGQNVTFRCDPISEHNRLYWYRQTLGQGPEFLTYFQNEAQLEKSRLLSDRFSAERPKGSFSTLEIQRTEQGDSAMYLCASRWRSNGELFFGEGSRLTVL.

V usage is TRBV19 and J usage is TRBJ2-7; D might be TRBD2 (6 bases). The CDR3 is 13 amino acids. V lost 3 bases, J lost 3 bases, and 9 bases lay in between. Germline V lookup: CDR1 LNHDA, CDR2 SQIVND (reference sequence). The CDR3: CASSITAGYEQYF. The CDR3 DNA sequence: TGTGCCAGTAGTATCACAGCGGGCTACGAGCAGTACTTC.

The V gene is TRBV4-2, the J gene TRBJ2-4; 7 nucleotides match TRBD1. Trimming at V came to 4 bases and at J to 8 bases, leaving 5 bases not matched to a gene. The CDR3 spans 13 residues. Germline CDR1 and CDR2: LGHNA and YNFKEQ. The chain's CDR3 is CASSLGTEDIQYF. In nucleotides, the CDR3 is TGTGCCAGCAGCCTGGGGACAGAGGACATTCAGTACTTC.

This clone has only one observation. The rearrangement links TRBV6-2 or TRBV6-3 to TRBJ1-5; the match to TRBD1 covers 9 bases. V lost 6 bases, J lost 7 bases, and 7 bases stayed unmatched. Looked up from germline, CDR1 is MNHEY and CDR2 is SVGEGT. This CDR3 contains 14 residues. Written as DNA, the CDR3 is TGTGCCAGCAGCCGGGACAGGGTTTTCCAGCCCCAGCATTTT. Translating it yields CASSRDRVFQPQHF.

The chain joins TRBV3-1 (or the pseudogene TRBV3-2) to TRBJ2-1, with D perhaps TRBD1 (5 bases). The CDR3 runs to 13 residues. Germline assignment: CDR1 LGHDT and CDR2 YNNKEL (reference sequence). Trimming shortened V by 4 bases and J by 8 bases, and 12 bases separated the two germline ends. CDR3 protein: CASSLRARYEQFF. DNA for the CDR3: TGTGCCAGCAGCCTCAGGGCCAGATATGAGCAGTTCTTC.

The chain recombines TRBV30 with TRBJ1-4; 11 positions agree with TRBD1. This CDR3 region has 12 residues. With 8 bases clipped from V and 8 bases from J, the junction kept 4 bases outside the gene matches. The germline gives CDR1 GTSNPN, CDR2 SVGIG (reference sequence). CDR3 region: CAGQGAGEKLFF. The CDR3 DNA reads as TGTGCCGGACAGGGGGCAGGAGAAAAACTGTTTTTT.

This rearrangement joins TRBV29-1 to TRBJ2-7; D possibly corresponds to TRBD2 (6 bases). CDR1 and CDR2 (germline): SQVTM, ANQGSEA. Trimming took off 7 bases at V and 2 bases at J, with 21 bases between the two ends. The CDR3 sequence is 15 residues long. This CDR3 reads CSAGLKWGTPYEQYF. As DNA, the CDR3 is TGCAGCGCCGGCCTCAAATGGGGGACTCCCTACGAGCAGTACTTC.

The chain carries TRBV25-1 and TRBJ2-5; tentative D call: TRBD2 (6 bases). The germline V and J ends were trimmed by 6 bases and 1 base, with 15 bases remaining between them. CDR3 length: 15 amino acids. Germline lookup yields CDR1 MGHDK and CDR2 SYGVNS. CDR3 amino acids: CASRTQEGLQETQYF. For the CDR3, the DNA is TGTGCCAGCAGGACGCAGGAGGGGCTCCAAGAGACCCAGTACTTC.

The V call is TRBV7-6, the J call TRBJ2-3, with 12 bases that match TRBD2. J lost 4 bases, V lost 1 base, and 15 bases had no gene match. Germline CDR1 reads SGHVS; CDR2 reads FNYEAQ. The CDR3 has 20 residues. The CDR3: CASSLEPSNRLAGAADTQYF. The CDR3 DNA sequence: TGTGCCAGCAGCTTAGAGCCGTCAAACCGACTAGCGGGGGCGGCAGATACGCAGTATTTT.

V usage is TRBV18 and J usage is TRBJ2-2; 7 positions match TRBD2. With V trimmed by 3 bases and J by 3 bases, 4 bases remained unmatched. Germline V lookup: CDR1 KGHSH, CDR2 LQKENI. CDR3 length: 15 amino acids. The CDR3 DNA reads TGTGCCAGCTCACCTTCTAGCGGCGACACCGGGGAGCTGTTTTTT. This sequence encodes CASSPSSGDTGELFF.

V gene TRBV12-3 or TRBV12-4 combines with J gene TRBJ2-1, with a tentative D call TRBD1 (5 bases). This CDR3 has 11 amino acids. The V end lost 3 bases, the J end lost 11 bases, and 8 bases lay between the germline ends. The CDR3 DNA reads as TGTGCCAGCAGTTTTGGGGCCCAGCAGTTCTTC. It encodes CASSFGAQQFF.

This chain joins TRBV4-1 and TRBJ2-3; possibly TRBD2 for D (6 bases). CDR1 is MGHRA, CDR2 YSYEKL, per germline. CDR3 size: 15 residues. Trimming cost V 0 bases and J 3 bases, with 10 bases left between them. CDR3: CASSQDPGRTDTQYF. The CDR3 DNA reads TGCGCCAGCAGCCAAGACCCAGGGAGGACAGATACGCAGTATTTT.

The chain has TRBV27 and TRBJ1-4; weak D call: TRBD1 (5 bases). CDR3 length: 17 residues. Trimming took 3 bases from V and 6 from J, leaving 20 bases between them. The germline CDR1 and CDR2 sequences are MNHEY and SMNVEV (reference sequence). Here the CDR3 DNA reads TGTGCCAGCAGTTTCCAGGGTTCTCCTCTAATTGATGAAAAACTGTTTTTT. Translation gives CASSFQGSPLIDEKLFF.

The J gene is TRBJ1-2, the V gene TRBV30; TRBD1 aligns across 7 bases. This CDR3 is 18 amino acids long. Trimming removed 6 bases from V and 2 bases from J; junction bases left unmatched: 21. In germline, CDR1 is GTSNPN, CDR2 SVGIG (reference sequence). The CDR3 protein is CACPKVKSGQAQNYGYTF. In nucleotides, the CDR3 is TGTGCCTGTCCAAAGGTTAAATCCGGACAGGCCCAGAACTATGGCTACACCTTC.

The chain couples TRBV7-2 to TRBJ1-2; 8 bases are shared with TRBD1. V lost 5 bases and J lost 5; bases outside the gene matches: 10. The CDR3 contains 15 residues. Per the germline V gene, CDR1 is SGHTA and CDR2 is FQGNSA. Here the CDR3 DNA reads TGTGCCAGCAGCCAGTCGTTCGGACAGGGTTATGGCTACACCTTC. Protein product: CASSQSFGQGYGYTF.

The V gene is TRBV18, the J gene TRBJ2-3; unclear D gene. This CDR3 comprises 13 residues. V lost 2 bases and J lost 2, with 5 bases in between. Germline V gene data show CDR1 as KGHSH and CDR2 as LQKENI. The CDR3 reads CASSPTYTDTQYF. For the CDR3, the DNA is TGTGCCAGCTCACCAACATACACAGATACGCAGTATTTT.